This T cell receptor beta chain originates from a study of cytomegalovirus exposure and HLA in healthy donors. The PCR ran on 60 Vbeta and 13 Jbeta primers. Assay used: immunoSEQ multiplex PCR; TCRdb lists only in-frame clones, some missing. The data contain 100,000 to 150,000 clones, about four fifths of them seen just once; the ten biggest clones take up about 10%. Comments on this clone: Antigen: not known.

Germline V gene sequence: CDR1 SQVTM, CDR2 ANQGSEA. The CDR3 has 14 amino acids. J was trimmed by 7 bases and V by 3 bases; bases with no gene match: 8. Broader study findings: Cytomegalovirus status was reportedly diagnosed by the classifier with high sensitivity and specificity. A later analysis appeared to link common viral pathogens to several of the most significant clusters.

The source of this sequence is a male donor in good health and CMV-seropositive. The chain couples TRBV29-1 to TRBJ1-1; 10 bases align to TRBD1. The sequenced material came from PBMCs. The CDR3 DNA is TGCAGCGTTGACCGGGACAGGGGTGTTGGTGAAGCTTTCTTT. This gives the protein CSVDRDRGVGEAFF.